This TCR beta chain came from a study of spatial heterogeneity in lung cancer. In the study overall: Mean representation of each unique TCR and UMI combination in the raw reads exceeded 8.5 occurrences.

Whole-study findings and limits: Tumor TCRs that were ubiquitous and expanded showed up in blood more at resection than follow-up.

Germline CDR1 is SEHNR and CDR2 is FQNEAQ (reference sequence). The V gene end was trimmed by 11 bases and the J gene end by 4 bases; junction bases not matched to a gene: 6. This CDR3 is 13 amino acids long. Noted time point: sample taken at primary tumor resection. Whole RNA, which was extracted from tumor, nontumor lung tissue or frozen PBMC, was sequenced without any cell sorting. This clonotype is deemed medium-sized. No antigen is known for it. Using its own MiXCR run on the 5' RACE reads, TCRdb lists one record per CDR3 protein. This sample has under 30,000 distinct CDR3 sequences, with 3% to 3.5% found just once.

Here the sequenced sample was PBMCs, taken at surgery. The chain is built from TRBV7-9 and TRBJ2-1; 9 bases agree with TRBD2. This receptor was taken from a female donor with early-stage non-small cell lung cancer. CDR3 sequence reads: CASAREGYNEQFF. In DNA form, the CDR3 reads TGTGCCTCAGCGCGGGAGGGATACAATGAGCAGTTCTTC.